These 2 T cell receptor beta chains share one sample of origin, sequenced in a study of T cell changes during pregnancy in multiple sclerosis (dated by TCRdb to between 2018 and 2021). The method was the immunoSEQ multiplex PCR assay. TCRdb retrieved this table from immuneACCESS and kept in-frame rearrangements only. Not all clones are present; in checked studies, unresolved V genes account for under half, and no reason is known for the remainder. Here the sample has about 55,000 clones; approximately 94% occur a single time. The ten largest clones represent about 2.5% of the sample. Source: CD8+ T cells from peripheral blood mononuclear cells, taken after pregnancy. Receptors originate from a female donor with multiple sclerosis, enrolled in a pregnancy study.

V is TRBV18 and J is TRBJ2-7; weak D call: TRBD1 (6 bases). The CDR3 is 15 residues long. The germline V and J ends were trimmed by 6 bases and 3 bases, with 18 bases remaining between them. Germline CDR1 is KGHSH and CDR2 is LQKENI. In DNA, the CDR3 is TGTGCCAGCTCGGGATTCCGGGACATTATCTACGAGCAGTACTTC. Translating it yields CASSGFRDIIYEQYF.

The chain couples TRBV9 to TRBJ2-1; TRBD2 is a possible D gene (7 bases). CDR1 SGDLS and CDR2 YYNGEE come from the germline V gene. The length of the CDR3 is 15 residues. Trimming stripped 0 bases from V and 8 bases from J, with 15 bases between. Here the CDR3 reads CASSVEGGSGDEQFF. CDR3 coding DNA: TGTGCCAGCAGCGTAGAGGGGGGGTCGGGCGATGAGCAGTTCTTC.